Following are 26 T cell receptor beta chains from one sample sequenced in a study of T-cell memory formation after mild COVID-19. A single record per CDR3 protein comes from TCRdb applying MiXCR to the 5' RACE reads. The sample has approximately 390,000 distinct CDR3 sequences, about a sixth seen once. Sequencing input: PBMCs or a T cell subset sorted from them (not recorded which). These TCRs come from a man between 18 and 35 years old who had mild COVID-19 (a few samples of this study predate the infection). Cell type and time point are not known.

The sample holds a few counts of this clonotype. The genes are TRBV6-5 and TRBJ2-7, with no clear D. In germline, CDR1 is MNHEY, CDR2 SVGAGI. V lost 2 bases and J lost 0, with 14 bases in between. The CDR3 length is 16 residues. CDR3 in amino acids: CASSYTFTGFSYEQYF. The CDR3 DNA follows: TGTGCCAGCAGTTACACCTTCACGGGTTTCTCCTACGAGCAGTACTTC.

The chain combines TRBV3-1 with TRBJ2-5; the D call may be TRBD1 or TRBD2 (5 bases each). Germline assignment: CDR1 LGHDT and CDR2 YNNKEL (reference sequence). This CDR3 is 14 amino acids long. V gave up 4 bases and J gave up 1 base, with 10 bases separating them. CDR3 residues: CASSPVGTQETQYF. CDR3 coding DNA: TGTGCCAGCAGCCCGGTCGGGACCCAAGAGACCCAGTACTTC.

This clonotype came up a few times. V is TRBV7-2 and J is TRBJ2-1, with 9 bases fitting TRBD1. V lost 5 bases to trimming and J lost 2 bases; unmatched junction nucleotides: 4. CDR3 length: 15 amino acids. Germline CDR1 SGHTA, CDR2 FQGNSA. The CDR3 bases are TGTGCCAGCAGCCCGCGACAGGGGGCCTACAATGAGCAGTTCTTC. Its translation: CASSPRQGAYNEQFF.

The chain links TRBV6-6 to TRBJ1-2; D ambiguous. Germline loops: CDR1 MNHNY, CDR2 SVGAGI (reference sequence). Trimming left V 0 bases short and J 8 bases short, with 4 bases between. The CDR3 totals 11 residues. The CDR3 loop reads CASSYSRGYTF. CDR3 bases: TGTGCCAGCAGTTACTCGAGGGGCTACACCTTC.

This clonotype was counted many times. The chain carries TRBV5-6 and TRBJ2-7, with 8 bases that match TRBD1. The trim removed 5 bases at V and 3 bases at J, leaving 4 bases unmatched. Germline CDR1 is SGHDT and CDR2 is YYEEEE. The CDR3 covers 13 residues. Here the CDR3 reads CASSLTGDYEQYV. The CDR3 DNA follows: TGTGCCAGCAGTTTGACAGGGGACTACGAGCAGTACGTC.

This rearrangement joins TRBV4-3 to TRBJ1-5; the D is unclear. CDR3 size: 13 residues. V shed 4 bases and J shed 6 bases, with 10 bases lying between them. The germline V gene encodes CDR1 LGHNA and CDR2 YSLEER. The CDR3: CASSPGLAQPQHF. CDR3 DNA: TGCGCCAGCAGCCCCGGACTTGCTCAGCCCCAGCATTTT.

This clonotype was seen a few times. The chain links TRBV19 to TRBJ2-4; possibly TRBD1 for D (6 bases). The germline V gene encodes CDR1 LNHDA and CDR2 SQIVND (reference sequence). V was cut by 4 bases and J by 5 bases, with 12 bases left in between. The CDR3 loop spans 14 amino acids. CDR3 in DNA: TGTGCCAGTAGTAGAGGGACAAGAGAAAACATTCAGTACTTC. The encoded protein is CASSRGTRENIQYF.

The gene calls are TRBV6-5 and TRBJ1-4, with 8 bases lining up with TRBD1. Unmatched junction bases numbered 1, after V lost 0 bases and J lost 7 bases. From germline, CDR1 is MNHEY and CDR2 SVGAGI. This CDR3 region has 14 residues. CDR3 nucleotide sequence: TGTGCCAGCAGTTACTCACAGGGGGGTGAAAAACTGTTTTTT. Protein: CASSYSQGGEKLFF.

V usage is TRBV21-1 and J usage is TRBJ1-5; TRBD1, the D gene given by the table, was not confirmed from the DNA. TRBV21-1 is a pseudogene. The CDR3 has 17 residues. The CDR3 reads CASSKGDRQTSNQPQHF. CDR3 bases: TGTGCCAGCAGCAAAGGAGACAGGCAGACAAGCAATCAGCCCCAGCATTTT.

V is TRBV7-6 and J is TRBJ1-5; perhaps TRBD1 as D (6 bases). CDR3 length equals 16 residues. Germline V lookup: CDR1 SGHVS, CDR2 FNYEAQ. Trimming removed 4 bases at V and 1 base at J, with 14 bases between. CDR3 amino acids: CASSSFGGASNQPQHF. CDR3 bases: TGTGCCAGCAGCTCCTTCGGGGGGGCGAGCAATCAGCCCCAGCATTTT. Full variable domain (missing parts from reference TRBV7-6 and TRBJ1-5): GAGVSQSPRYKVTKRGQDVALRCDPISGHVSLYWYRQALGQGPEFLTYFNYEAQQDKSGLPNDRFSAERPEGSISTLTIQRTEQRDSAMYRCASSSFGGASNQPQHFGDGTRLSIL.

This clonotype was observed at least ten times. The chain has TRBV4-3 and TRBJ2-1, with D unresolved. The germline CDR1 and CDR2 sequences are LGHNA and YSLEER. Trimming took 0 bases from V and 12 from J, leaving 18 bases between them. The CDR3 runs to 15 residues. In nucleotides, the CDR3 is TGCGCCAGCAGCCAAGATATTTCCCCACTGTTCCGGCAGTTCTTC. Translating gives CASSQDISPLFRQFF.

This clonotype was found a few times. This rearrangement joins TRBV4-3 to TRBJ1-1, with D perhaps TRBD1 (5 bases). This CDR3 spans 13 amino acids. CDR1 and CDR2 from the germline V gene are LGHNA and YSLEER. Trimming shortened V by 5 bases and J by 0 bases, and 7 bases separated the two germline ends. The CDR3 loop reads CASSWGVNTEAFF. DNA of the CDR3: TGCGCCAGCAGCTGGGGGGTGAACACTGAAGCTTTCTTT.

The chain couples TRBV29-1 to TRBJ2-2; TRBD1 is a possible D gene (6 bases). This CDR3 comprises 13 residues. Germline V gives CDR1 SQVTM, CDR2 ANQGSEA. Trimming took off 7 bases at V and 0 bases at J, with 9 bases between the two ends. The CDR3 nucleotides read TGCAGCGGCCGACAGGCGAACACCGGGGAGCTGTTTTTT. Protein sequence: CSGRQANTGELFF.

J is TRBJ1-1 and V is TRBV5-1, with D uncertain. The CDR3 sequence is 14 residues long. Germline assignment: CDR1 SGHRS and CDR2 YFSETQ. Trimming removed 6 bases at V and 0 bases at J, with 12 bases between. CDR3 DNA: TGCGCCAGCAATCGGGAGAACGTGAACACTGAAGCTTTCTTT. This gives the protein CASNRENVNTEAFF. The entire variable domain, with the rest obtained from reference TRBV5-1 and TRBJ1-1, is as follows: KAGVTQTPRYLIKTRGQQVTLSCSPISGHRSVSWYQQTPGQGLQFLFEYFSETQRNKGNFPGRFSGRQFSNSRSEMNVSTLELGDSALYLCASNRENVNTEAFFGQGTRLTVV.

This clonotype was observed a few times. The chain joins TRBV7-2 to TRBJ1-1; no definite D call. CDR3 length: 12 amino acids. Deletions cut 5 bases from V and 5 bases from J, with 9 bases between. In germline, CDR1 is SGHTA, CDR2 FQGNSA. The CDR3 DNA reads as TGTGCCAGCAGCCCGGCGATGACTGAAGCTTTCTTT. Translated: CASSPAMTEAFF.

This clonotype has a handful of counts. A single base separates this from a much larger clone, so it may be a read error. The CDR3 bases are TGTGCCAGCAGCTTGAGGGGGGCGCAGGTAGCTTTATTT. It is translated as CASSLRGAQVALF. This chain uses TRBV7-2 with TRBJ1-1, with D possibly matching TRBD1 (6 bases). This CDR3 has 13 amino acids. The V gene's germline CDR1 is SGHTA and CDR2 FQGNSA.

This clonotype was seen only a few times. J is TRBJ1-1 and V is TRBV14; a possible D gene is TRBD1 (6 bases). The CDR3 sequence is 15 residues long. Germline CDR1 is SGHDN and CDR2 is FVKESK. V dropped 5 bases and J dropped 4 bases, with 17 bases sitting between them. CDR3 amino acids: CASSSQGPGTTEAFF. The CDR3, as DNA: TGTGCCAGCAGCTCACAGGGACCTGGCACCACTGAAGCTTTCTTT.

The chain has TRBV28 and TRBJ1-2; 11 bases align to TRBD1. V lost 7 bases to trimming and J lost 8 bases; unmatched junction nucleotides: 6. Per germline, CDR1 MDHEN and CDR2 SYDVKM. CDR3 length: 13 amino acids. CDR3 region: CASTGQGAKGYTF. DNA of the CDR3: TGTGCCAGCACCGGACAGGGGGCGAAAGGCTACACCTTC.

In DNA, the CDR3 is TGTGCCAGCAGCGCCGAGAACACCGGGGAGCTGTTTTTT. Translation gives CASSAENTGELFF. The chain uses TRBV9 and TRBJ2-2, with D hard to call. This CDR3 contains 13 residues. The V gene lost 3 bases and the J gene lost 1 base, with 4 bases spanning the gap. Germline CDR1 SGDLS, CDR2 YYNGEE.

The chain employs TRBV12-3 or TRBV12-4 and TRBJ1-3; D unclear. The CDR3 runs to 14 residues. V lost 2 bases and J 1 base, leaving 6 bases between the germline ends. This CDR3 is CASSLRKSGNTIYF. CDR3 bases: TGTGCCAGCAGTTTACGGAAATCTGGAAACACCATATATTTT.

The CDR3 here is CASTRGVGNYGYTF. The CDR3 DNA is TGTGCCAGCACCCGGGGGGTGGGGAACTATGGCTACACCTTC. The chain is built from TRBV7-2 and TRBJ1-2; D perhaps matches TRBD1 (5 bases). The CDR3 loop spans 14 amino acids. V was cut by 7 bases and J by 2 bases, with 14 bases left in between. Germline assignment: CDR1 SGHTA and CDR2 FQGNSA.

The chain combines TRBV12-3 or TRBV12-4 with TRBJ1-6, with D uncertain. V was cut by 7 bases and J by 0 bases, with 10 bases left in between. This CDR3 contains 15 residues. CDR3 protein: CASTPSSSYNSPLHF. DNA of the CDR3: TGTGCCAGCACTCCGTCTAGCTCCTATAATTCACCCCTCCACTTT.

The gene calls are TRBV7-2 and TRBJ2-6; D might be TRBD1 (6 bases). CDR3 length equals 15 residues. Germline CDR1 SGHTA, CDR2 FQGNSA. V shed 5 bases and J shed 4 bases, with 12 bases lying between them. CDR3: CASSIGTPGANVLTF. CDR3 nucleotides: TGTGCCAGCAGCATCGGGACACCCGGGGCCAACGTCCTGACTTTC.

There are a few counts of this clonotype. The chain uses TRBV5-1 and TRBJ2-3; either TRBD1 or TRBD2 may fit D (5 bases each). This CDR3 comprises 16 residues. CDR1 SGHRS and CDR2 YFSETQ come from the germline V gene. Between the trimmed V and J ends, which lost 4 bases and 3 bases, there was a span of 18 bases. This CDR3 reads CASSGGRAAFTDTQYF. CDR3 bases: TGCGCCAGCAGCGGGGGACGTGCTGCCTTTACAGATACGCAGTATTTT. The full variable domain, completed using reference TRBV5-1 and TRBJ2-3, is KAGVTQTPRYLIKTRGQQVTLSCSPISGHRSVSWYQQTPGQGLQFLFEYFSETQRNKGNFPGRFSGRQFSNSRSEMNVSTLELGDSALYLCASSGGRAAFTDTQYFGPGTRLTVL.

J is TRBJ2-5 and V is TRBV6-5, with D perhaps being TRBD1 or TRBD2 (5 bases each). Deletions cut 0 bases from V and 0 bases from J, with 17 bases between. Germline lookup yields CDR1 MNHEY and CDR2 SVGAGI. This CDR3 is built from 18 residues. CDR3 region: CASSYSSGQRTYQETQYF. CDR3 in DNA: TGTGCCAGCAGTTACTCCTCGGGGCAGCGGACGTACCAAGAGACCCAGTACTTC.

The chain carries TRBV4-2 and TRBJ2-1; 8 nucleotides match TRBD2. The CDR3 runs to 16 residues. From germline, CDR1 is LGHNA and CDR2 YNFKEQ. V trimming: 0 bases; J trimming: 8 bases; junction bases outside the gene matches: 9. CDR3 DNA sequence: TGTGCCAGCAGCCAAGATTACCAGCGGGGGTCGGATGAGCAGTTCTTC. This sequence encodes CASSQDYQRGSDEQFF.